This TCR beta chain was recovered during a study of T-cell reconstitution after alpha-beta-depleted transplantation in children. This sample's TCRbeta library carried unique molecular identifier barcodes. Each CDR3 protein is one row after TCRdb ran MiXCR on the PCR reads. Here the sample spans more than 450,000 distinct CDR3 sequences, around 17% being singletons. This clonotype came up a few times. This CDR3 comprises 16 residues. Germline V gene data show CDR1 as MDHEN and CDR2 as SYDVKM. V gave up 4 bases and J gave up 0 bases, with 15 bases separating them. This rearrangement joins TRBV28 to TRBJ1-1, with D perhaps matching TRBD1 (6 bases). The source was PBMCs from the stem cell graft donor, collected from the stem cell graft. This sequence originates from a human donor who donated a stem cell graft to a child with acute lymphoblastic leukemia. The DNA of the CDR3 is TGTGCCAGCAGTTCAACAGGGATATCTGTGAACACTGAAGCTTTCTTT. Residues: CASSSTGISVNTEAFF. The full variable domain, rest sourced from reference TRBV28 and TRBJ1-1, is DVKVTQSSRYLVKRTGEKVFLECVQDMDHENMFWYRQDPGLGLRLIYFSYDVKMKEKGDIPEGYSVSREKKERFSLILESASTNQTSMYLCASSSTGISVNTEAFFGQGTRLTVV.